This T cell receptor beta chain was sequenced for a study of monozygotic twins with inflammatory bowel disease (dated by TCRdb to about 2019). Looking at the study overall: The full study comprised 30 or so monozygotic twin pairs: nine German pairs (four IBD-concordant, five IBD-discordant) and 19 IBD-discordant Danish pairs. Disease-associated traits were sought mainly through comparisons between IBD patients and their genetically identical healthy co-twins within discordant pairs. Each individual had, on average, about 151 000 unique TCRalpha sequences and 181 000 unique TCRbeta sequences available for analysis.

The CDR3, from cysteine to phenylalanine, totals 14 residues. No DNA sequence was recorded. CDR1 and CDR2 are read off the germline V gene as KGHSH and LQKENI. The library was built by means of 5' RACE. For each TCR library, 3,000 to 4,000 ng of total RNA was used. For each sample, cDNA synthesis was carried out in eight separate reactions using SMARTScribe reverse transcriptase. During cDNA synthesis, unique molecular identifiers containing a 6-nucleotide sample barcode were introduced by template switching. TCRalpha and TCRbeta cDNA was amplified in two nested PCRs of about 17 and 10 cycles, and bead purification was carried out after each PCR. Before amplification, cDNA was treated with uracil DNA-glycosylase and purified using the QIAquick PCR purification kit. The second PCR was the step at which Illumina TruSeq-compatible adapters and sample-specific barcodes were added. Library quality and concentration were checked on TapeStation and Qubit, and libraries were pooled at 5 ng each. Sequencing of pooled libraries was carried out on an Illumina HiSeq2500 single-index Rapid Run using 2 x 100 bp reads and custom sequencing primers. Per the source publication's procedure: PCR and sequencing errors were corrected by UMI-based consensus assembly using MiGEC version 1.2.6. MiXCR version 2.1.1 was used to carry out V(D)J alignment, clonotype assembly and CDR3 extraction. Normalisation of gene usage, clonotype sharing and MAIT/NKT TCR abundance was achieved by analysing the top 1000, 10 000 and 20 000 clonotypes per sample. Diversity was computed as the inverse Simpson index with the vegan R package after downsampling to 27 000 UMIs. Paired Mann-Whitney U tests on discordant twin pairs were used, with Benjamini-Hochberg multiple-testing correction. TCRdb reprocessed the reads; each CDR3 protein sequence makes one entry, and DNA is unavailable. Here the V and J calls rest on TCRdb's processing, not on the authors' analysis. The sample table holds around 220,000 distinct CDR3 sequences. The ten largest account for more than 7.5% of the sample.

From each donor, a roughly 2.7 ml peripheral blood sample was collected into PAXgene tubes and kept at -80 degrees C. Without any T cell sorting, total RNA was extracted from whole blood using the PAXgene blood miRNA kit on an automated QIAcube. Peripheral blood from monozygotic twin pairs who were concordant or discordant for inflammatory bowel disease underwent deep TCRalpha and TCRbeta repertoire profiling using unique molecular barcoding. Smoking habits were recorded for all twin pairs, and individuals were classified as current, former or never smokers. General findings and caveats noted by the study authors: Measured by the inverse Simpson index, TCRbeta repertoire diversity was lower in IBD patients than in their healthy co-twins. The analysis was unable to tell apart different T cell subtypes. Because patients were on differing immunosuppressive treatments, the repertoires may have picked up extra background noise and inter-individual variability. Compared with healthy twins, IBD patients had fewer clonotypes in common with other individuals, a difference most pronounced in patients showing signs of disease activity. Concordant and discordant twins showed no difference in repertoire similarity, possibly because of limited statistical power. No single strong signal or clonotype linked to IBD turned up in the results, so the idea that one exists was not supported.

Regarding this clonotype: Its antigen target is currently unknown.

The clonotype was recovered from a human donor with ulcerative colitis or Crohn's disease, or a healthy co-twin of an affected twin (not recorded which). The sample was blood. The rearrangement combines TRBV18 with TRBJ2-1; the D call of TRBD1 rests on TCRdb alone, since no DNA is present to check it. The CDR3 reads CASSPGDPLPEQFF.